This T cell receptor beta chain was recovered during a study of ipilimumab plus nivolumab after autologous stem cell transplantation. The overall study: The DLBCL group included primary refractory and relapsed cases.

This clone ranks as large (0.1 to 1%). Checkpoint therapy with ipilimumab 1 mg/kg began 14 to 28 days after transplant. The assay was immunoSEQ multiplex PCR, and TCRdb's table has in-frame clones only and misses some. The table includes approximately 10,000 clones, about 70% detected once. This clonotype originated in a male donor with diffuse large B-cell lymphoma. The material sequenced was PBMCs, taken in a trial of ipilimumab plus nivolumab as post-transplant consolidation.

In nucleotides, the CDR3 is TGTGCCAGCAGTGCTGTTTCGGGTAATGAAAAACTGTTTTTT. This translates into CASSAVSGNEKLFF. The chain uses TRBV6-1 and TRBJ1-4; D unresolved. The CDR3 runs 14 residues. Trimming removed 4 bases at V and 4 bases at J, with 10 bases between. Germline CDR1 is MNHNS and CDR2 is SASEGT.